This entry lists 17 T cell receptor beta chains sequenced from one sample in a study of CD8+CD57+ T cells in acquired aplastic anemia. CDR3 and TCR beta VDJ profiling relied on genomic DNA as the template. TCRdb re-called the reads through MiXCR, storing one row per CDR3 protein. The data show just over 400,000 distinct CDR3 sequences, around 72% seen once. Sequencing was performed on sorted CD4+, CD8+, or CD8+CD57+ T cells (not recorded which) from PBMCs. These receptors were collected from a human donor in good health, serving as a control.

As to this clonotype: One end of the junction does not line up with germline, which may come from a read error. This sequence joins TRBV20-1 and TRBJ1-4; the D gene is possibly TRBD1 (5 bases). The CDR3 contains 14 residues. CDR1 and CDR2 (germline): DFQATT, SNEGSKA (reference sequence). CDR3 DNA: TGCAGCGCTAGTCTGGGGGAGGAGGGGAGTGGTCTGTTTTTT. Its translation: CSASLGEEGSGLFF.

In regard to this clonotype: The junction does not match germline at one end; this may be a read error. The chain has TRBV7-9 and TRBJ1-6; D is unresolved. In germline, CDR1 is SEHNR, CDR2 FQNEAQ (reference sequence). The CDR3 is made up of 15 amino acids. CDR3 residues: CATSSSRGYNSPHHF. The CDR3, as DNA: TGTGCCACCAGCTCAAGCCGCGGTTATAATTCACCCCACCACTTT. Variable domain in full (rest from reference TRBV7-9 and TRBJ1-6): DTGVSQNPRHKITKRGQNVTFRCDPISEHNRLYWYRQTLGQGPEFLTYFQNEAQLEKSRLLSDRFSAERPKGSFSTLEIQRTEQGDSAMYLCATSSSRGYNSPHHFGNGTRLTVT.

To note about this clonotype: Relative to the germline gene, one junction end is altered; a read error may explain this. The chain combines TRBV4-2 with TRBJ2-2; D tentatively reads TRBD1 or TRBD2 (5 bases each). There are 14 residues in the CDR3. CDR1 LGHNA and CDR2 YNFKEQ come from the germline V gene. CDR3 nucleotides: TGTACCAGCAGAGGGCAGGGTGACACCGGGGAGCTGTTTTTT. Translation: CTSRGQGDTGELFF.

With respect to this clonotype: The junction shows a germline mismatch at one end, possibly a read error. This chain connects TRBV25-1 to TRBJ2-2; 8 bases map to TRBD1. The CDR3 is 19 amino acids. Germline values: CDR1 MGHDK, CDR2 SYGVNS. The chain's CDR3 is CASSLGTGGARANTGELVF. In DNA form, the CDR3 reads TGTGCCAGCAGCTTGGGCACAGGGGGTGCCCGAGCGAACACCGGGGAGCTGGTTTTT.

At least ten counts were recorded for this clonotype. V usage is TRBV6-6 and J usage is TRBJ1-4, with D perhaps matching TRBD1 (5 bases). This CDR3 has 15 amino acids. V lost 2 bases to trimming and J lost 8 bases, with 15 bases between them. Germline V gene lookup returns CDR1 MNHNY and CDR2 SVGAGI (reference sequence). The CDR3 loop reads CASSYGGGKEEKLFF. CDR3 DNA: TGTGCCAGCAGTTACGGGGGGGGTAAGGAGGAAAAACTGTTTTTT.

On this clonotype: Mismatch with germline at one junction end may stem from a read error. The rearrangement links TRBV5-8 to TRBJ2-5; a weak D match, TRBD1 (6 bases). Germline V gene data show CDR1 as SGHTS and CDR2 as YDEGEE. The CDR3 is 14 residues long. This CDR3 reads CASSQDHQGETQYF. The CDR3 DNA follows: TGCGCCAGCAGCCAAGATCATCAGGGGGAGACCCAGTACTTC.

Comment on this clonotype: The junction differs from germline at one of its ends, possibly a read error. The rearrangement uses TRBV7-2 and TRBJ2-3; maybe TRBD1 (5 bases). This CDR3 comprises 15 residues. CDR1 is SGHTA and CDR2 is FQGNSA in the germline V gene. CDR3 sequence (DNA): TGTGCCAGCAGCGCCGGACCGGACAACGCAGATGCGCAGTATTTT. This encodes CASSAGPDNADAQYF.

The rearrangement joins TRBV19 to TRBJ2-7, with D possibly TRBD1 on 6 matching bases. The J call may be in error: the DNA end matches TRBJ2-5 better. There are 12 residues in the CDR3. The germline V gene has CDR1 LNHDA and CDR2 SQIVND (reference sequence). The CDR3 reads CASSTGVETQYF. The CDR3 DNA follows: TGTGCCAGTAGTACAGGGGTAGAGACCCAGTACTTC.

This clonotype has at least ten counts. The rearrangement joins TRBV9 to TRBJ1-1; D is perhaps TRBD1 (6 bases). Germline V gives CDR1 SGDLS, CDR2 YYNGEE. This CDR3 is 15 amino acids long. Trimming took off 4 bases at V and 4 bases at J, with 17 bases between the two ends. CDR3 DNA: TGTGCCAGCAGCCCTTCCTCTGGGGGCGGCACTGAAGCTTTCTTT. This codes for CASSPSSGGGTEAFF.

The rearrangement links TRBV20-1 to TRBJ2-6; the D gene could be TRBD1 or TRBD2 (5 bases each). The length of the CDR3 is 16 residues. Germline loops: CDR1 DFQATT, CDR2 SNEGSKA (reference sequence). V was clipped by 4 bases and J by 0 bases, with 13 bases between them. CDR3 amino acids: CSATTGRPSGANVLTF. The CDR3 bases are TGCAGTGCTACGACGGGACGGCCCTCTGGGGCCAACGTCCTGACTTTC.

In its sample, this clonotype was seen once. This chain joins TRBV5-4 and TRBJ1-2, with D possibly being TRBD1 (5 bases). V was pared by 0 bases and J by 6 bases, with 21 bases between. There are 17 residues in the CDR3. The germline CDR1 and CDR2 sequences are SGHNT and YYREEE (reference sequence). CDR3 bases: TGTGCCAGCAGCTTGGACACGGGACTCATTCTTGTGAATGGCTACACCTTC. Translated, it gives CASSLDTGLILVNGYTF. The entire variable domain, with the rest obtained from reference TRBV5-4 and TRBJ1-2, is as follows: ETGVTQSPTHLIKTRGQQVTLRCSSQSGHNTVSWYQQALGQGPQFIFQYYREEENGRGNFPPRFSGLQFPNYSSELNVNALELDDSALYLCASSLDTGLILVNGYTFGSGTRLTVV.

This clonotype appeared many times. The J gene is TRBJ1-5, the V gene TRBV29-1, with a tentative D call TRBD1 (5 bases). The germline V gene encodes CDR1 SQVTM and CDR2 ANQGSEA. This CDR3 region has 13 residues. Trimming left V 7 bases short and J 7 bases short, with 17 bases between. This chain's CDR3 is CSARGGSGQPQHF. The DNA of the CDR3 is TGCAGCGCCCGGGGGGGGTCGGGGCAGCCCCAGCATTTT. Together with reference TRBV29-1 and TRBJ1-5, the CDR3 gives the full variable domain: SAVISQKPSRDICQRGTSLTIQCQVDSQVTMMFWYRQQPGQSLTLIATANQGSEATYESGFVIDKFPISRPNLTFSTLTVSNMSPEDSSIYLCSARGGSGQPQHFGDGTRLSIL.

This clonotype was counted at least ten times. The V and J genes are TRBV4-3 and TRBJ1-6; TRBD1 matches at 11 bases. The germline gives CDR1 LGHNA, CDR2 YSLEER. V lost 3 bases, J lost 8 bases, and 0 bases stayed unmatched. This CDR3 has 14 amino acids. CDR3: CASSQGQGDSPLHF. As DNA, the CDR3 is TGCGCCAGCAGCCAGGGACAGGGGGATTCACCCCTCCACTTT.

This chain connects TRBV7-2 to TRBJ2-1; D is possibly TRBD2 (6 bases). The CDR3 covers 16 residues. V lost 6 bases, J lost 13 bases, and 28 bases lay in between. Germline CDR1 SGHTA, CDR2 FQGNSA. The CDR3 here is CASRGGNQPQHNGQFF. Here the CDR3 DNA reads TGTGCCAGCAGGGGAGGCAATCAGCCCCAGCATAATGGTCAGTTCTTC.

This clonotype was detected once. The V gene is TRBV12-3 or TRBV12-4, the J gene TRBJ1-1, with D perhaps matching TRBD1 (6 bases). The CDR3 runs to 16 residues. Trimming removed 1 base at V and 7 bases at J, with 19 bases between. DNA of the CDR3: TGTGCCAGCAGTTTAGGGCTAGCGGGGGCATACAATGAAGCTTTCTTT. Translating gives CASSLGLAGAYNEAFF.

The chain combines TRBV29-1 with TRBJ1-1; D unclear. V was shortened by 8 bases and J by 0 bases, with 13 bases between the two germline ends. This CDR3 has 13 amino acids. In germline, CDR1 is SQVTM, CDR2 ANQGSEA. The CDR3 region has the DNA TGCAGCCGAGAAGCGACGGTGAACACTGAAGCTTTCTTT. Its translation: CSREATVNTEAFF.

This clonotype was found many times. The chain has TRBV5-1 and TRBJ1-6; 8 nucleotides match TRBD1. V gave up 0 bases and J gave up 7 bases; unmatched junction bases: 3. The CDR3 spans 15 residues. Germline CDR1 SGHRS, CDR2 YFSETQ. CDR3 sequence (DNA): TGCGCCAGCAGCTTGGGACAGGGGTGGAATTCACCCCTCCACTTT. Its translation is CASSLGQGWNSPLHF.